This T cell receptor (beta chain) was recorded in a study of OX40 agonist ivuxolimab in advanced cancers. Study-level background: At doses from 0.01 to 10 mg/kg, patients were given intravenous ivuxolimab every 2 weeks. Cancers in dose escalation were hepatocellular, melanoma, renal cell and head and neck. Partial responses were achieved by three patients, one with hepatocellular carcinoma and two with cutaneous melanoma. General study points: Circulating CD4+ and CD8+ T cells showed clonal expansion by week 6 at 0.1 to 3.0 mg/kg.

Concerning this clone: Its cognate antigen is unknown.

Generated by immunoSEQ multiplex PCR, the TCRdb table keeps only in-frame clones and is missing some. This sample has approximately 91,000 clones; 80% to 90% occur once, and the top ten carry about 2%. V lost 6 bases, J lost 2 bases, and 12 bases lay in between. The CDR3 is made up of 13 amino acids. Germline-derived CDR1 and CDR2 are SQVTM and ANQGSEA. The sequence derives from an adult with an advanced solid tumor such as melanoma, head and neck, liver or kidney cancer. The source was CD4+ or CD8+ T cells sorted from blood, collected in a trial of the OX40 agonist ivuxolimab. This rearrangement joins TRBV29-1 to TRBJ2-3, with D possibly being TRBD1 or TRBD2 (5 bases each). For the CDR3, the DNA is TGCAGCGTGGGGCTGCGGGTCACAGATACGCAGTATTTT. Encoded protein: CSVGLRVTDTQYF.